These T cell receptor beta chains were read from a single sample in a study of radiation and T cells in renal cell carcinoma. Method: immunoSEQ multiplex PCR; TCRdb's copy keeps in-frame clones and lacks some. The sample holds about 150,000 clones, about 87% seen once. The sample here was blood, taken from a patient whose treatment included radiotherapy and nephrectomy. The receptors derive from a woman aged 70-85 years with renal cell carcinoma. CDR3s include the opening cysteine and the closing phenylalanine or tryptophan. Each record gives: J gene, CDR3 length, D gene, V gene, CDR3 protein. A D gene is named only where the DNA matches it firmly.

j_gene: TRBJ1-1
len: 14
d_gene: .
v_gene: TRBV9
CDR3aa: CASSVSQVNTEAFF

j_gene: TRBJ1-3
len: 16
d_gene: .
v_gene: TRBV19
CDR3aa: CASSIRDASSGNTIYF

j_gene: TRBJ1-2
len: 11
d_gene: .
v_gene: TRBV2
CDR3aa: CAIGTSDGYTF

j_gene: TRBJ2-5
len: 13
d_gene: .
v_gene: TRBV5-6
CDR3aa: CASSAVGRETQYF

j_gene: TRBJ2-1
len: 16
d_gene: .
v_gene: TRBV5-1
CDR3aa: CASSSHRTSSYNEQFF

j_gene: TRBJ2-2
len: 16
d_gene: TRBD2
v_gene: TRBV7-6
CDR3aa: CASSYNSGGPTGELFF

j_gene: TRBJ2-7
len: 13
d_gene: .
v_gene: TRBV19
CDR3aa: CASSMDGTYEQYF

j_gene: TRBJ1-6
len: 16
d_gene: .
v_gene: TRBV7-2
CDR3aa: CASSLAQRGVKSPLHF

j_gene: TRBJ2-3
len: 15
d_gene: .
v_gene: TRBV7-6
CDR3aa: CASSLGRGDTDTQYF

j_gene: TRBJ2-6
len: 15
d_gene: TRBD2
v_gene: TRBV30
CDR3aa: CAWTFGGSGANVLTF

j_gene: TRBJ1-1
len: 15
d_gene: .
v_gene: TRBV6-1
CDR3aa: CASSEGGLRGSEAFF

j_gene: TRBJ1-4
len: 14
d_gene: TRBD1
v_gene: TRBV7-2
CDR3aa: CASSLGTGDEKLFF

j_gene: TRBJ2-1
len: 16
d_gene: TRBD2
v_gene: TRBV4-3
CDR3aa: CASSQDPGGAGNEQFF

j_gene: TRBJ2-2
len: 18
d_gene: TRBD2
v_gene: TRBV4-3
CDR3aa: CASSQVLRGATNTGELFF

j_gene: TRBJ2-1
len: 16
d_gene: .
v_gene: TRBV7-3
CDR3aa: CASSSLTGSSYNEQFF

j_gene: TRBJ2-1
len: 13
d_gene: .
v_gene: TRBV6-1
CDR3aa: CASIGDSNNEQFF

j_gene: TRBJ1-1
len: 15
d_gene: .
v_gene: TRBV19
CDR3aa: CASSIDLDPNTEAFF

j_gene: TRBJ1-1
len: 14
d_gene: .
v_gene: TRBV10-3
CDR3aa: CAISGGLLNTEAFF

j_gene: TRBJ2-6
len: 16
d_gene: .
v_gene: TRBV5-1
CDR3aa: CASSLRASSGANVLTF

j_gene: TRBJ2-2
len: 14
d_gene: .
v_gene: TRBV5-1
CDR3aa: CASSLALLAGELFF

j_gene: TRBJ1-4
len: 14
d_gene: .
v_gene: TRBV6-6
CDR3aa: CASSHVPENEKLFF

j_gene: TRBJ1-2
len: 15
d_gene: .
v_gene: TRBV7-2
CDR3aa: CASSLARGSNYGYTF

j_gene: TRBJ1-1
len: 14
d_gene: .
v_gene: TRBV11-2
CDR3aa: CASSLPDMNTEAFF

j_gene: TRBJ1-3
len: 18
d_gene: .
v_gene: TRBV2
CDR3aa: CASSEDPGLPTSGNTIYF

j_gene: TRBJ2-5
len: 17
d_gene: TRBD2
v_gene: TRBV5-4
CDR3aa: CASSQGTSGGRGETQYF

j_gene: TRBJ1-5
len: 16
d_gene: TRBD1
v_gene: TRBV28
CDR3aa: CASSATGTGNNQPQHF

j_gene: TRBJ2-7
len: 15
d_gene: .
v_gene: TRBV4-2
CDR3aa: CASSQELRGTYEQYF

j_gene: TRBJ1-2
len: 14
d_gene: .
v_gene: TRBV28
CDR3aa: CASSALHRVGGYTF

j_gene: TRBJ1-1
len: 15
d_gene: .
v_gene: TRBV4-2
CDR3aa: CASSQDETLNTEAFF

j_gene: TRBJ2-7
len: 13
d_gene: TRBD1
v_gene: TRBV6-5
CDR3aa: CASSYGTGYEQYF

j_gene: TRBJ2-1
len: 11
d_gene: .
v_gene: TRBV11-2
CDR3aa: CASRRTGEQFF

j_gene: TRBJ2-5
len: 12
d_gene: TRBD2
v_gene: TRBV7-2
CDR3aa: CASSLGGGAQYF

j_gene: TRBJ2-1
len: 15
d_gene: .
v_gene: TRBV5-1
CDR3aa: CASSRDTGSYNEQFF

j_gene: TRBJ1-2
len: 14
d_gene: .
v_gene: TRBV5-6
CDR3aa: CASSQQVRDASYTF

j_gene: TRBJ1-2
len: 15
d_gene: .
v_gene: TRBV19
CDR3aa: CASTGRRSRANGYTF

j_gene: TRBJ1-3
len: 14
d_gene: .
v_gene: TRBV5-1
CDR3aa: CASRATGSGNTIYF